This is a list of T cell receptor beta chains from one sample in a study of beta chain features in type 1 diabetes. Clones were sequenced by immunoSEQ multiplex PCR, and TCRdb holds only the in-frame ones, with some missing. The sample shows under 550,000 clones, roughly 11% of them seen only once. The sample was naive CD4+ T cells from blood. Every receptor here comes from a woman younger than 35 in good health. The CDR3 runs from the conserved cysteine through the conserved F or W. Fields, in order: D gene, V gene, clone size, CDR3 length, J gene, CDR3 protein, CDR3 DNA. D genes are given only for firm matches. Only some rows state a clone size, as once, few, many or a class for expanded clones.

>TRBD2|TRBV5-1|once|17|TRBJ2-3
CASSPHGLADSTDTQYF
TGCGCCAGCAGCCCCCATGGACTAGCGGATAGCACAGATACGCAGTATTTT
>TRBD1|TRBV18|few|15|TRBJ1-4
CASSLTGATNEKLFF
TGTGCCAGCTCACTGACAGGGGCGACAAATGAAAAACTGTTTTTT
>NA|TRBV6-5|NA|13|TRBJ1-5
CASSWRGNQPQHF
TGTGCCAGCAGTTGGAGGGGGAATCAGCCCCAGCATTTT
>NA|TRBV19|few|12|TRBJ1-2
CASRGINYGYTF
TGTGCCAGTAGAGGCATTAACTATGGCTACACCTTC
>NA|TRBV29-1|few|10|TRBJ2-1
CSSGVAEQFF
TGCAGCTCAGGGGTAGCTGAGCAGTTCTTC
>NA|TRBV9|NA|14|TRBJ1-4
CASSVSPQSEKLFF
TGTGCCAGCAGCGTATCCCCCCAATCAGAAAAACTGTTTTTT
>NA|TRBV7-3|NA|11|TRBJ2-1
CASSSGTEQFF
TGTGCCAGCAGCTCAGGGACTGAGCAGTTCTTC
>NA|TRBV29-1|NA|11|TRBJ2-1
CSVEDRQKQFF
TGCAGCGTTGAAGACCGACAGAAGCAGTTCTTC
>NA|TRBV5-4|NA|14|TRBJ2-5
CASSSRGARETQYF
TGTGCCAGCAGCTCCCGGGGGGCGCGGGAGACCCAGTACTTC
>TRBD2|TRBV7-3|NA|14|TRBJ2-1
CASSLGTSNREQFF
TGTGCCAGCAGCTTGGGGACTAGCAATCGCGAGCAGTTCTTC
>NA|TRBV5-1|few|14|TRBJ2-5
CASSLTGGEETQYF
TGCGCCAGCAGCTTAACAGGGGGGGAAGAGACCCAGTACTTC
>NA|TRBV28|NA|14|TRBJ1-1
CASSGQGLNTEAFF
TGTGCCAGCTCGGGACAAGGTTTGAACACTGAAGCTTTCTTT
>NA|TRBV7-9|NA|14|TRBJ2-5
CASSLLGYQETQYF
TGTGCCAGCAGCTTATTGGGGTACCAAGAGACCCAGTACTTC
>TRBD1|TRBV15|few|17|TRBJ2-6
CATSRRWTGSGANVLTF
TGTGCCACCAGCAGACGATGGACAGGATCAGGGGCCAACGTCCTGACTTTC
>NA|TRBV29-1|NA|12|TRBJ2-4
CSVGLAKNIQYF
TGCAGCGTTGGACTAGCCAAAAACATTCAGTACTTC
>NA|TRBV29-1|NA|14|TRBJ1-1
CSVVYGVLNTEAFF
TGCAGCGTTGTGTATGGGGTATTGAACACTGAAGCTTTCTTT
>NA|TRBV7-9|few|16|TRBJ1-1
CASSSGGRHGNTEAFF
TGTGCCAGCAGCTCCGGGGGTCGCCACGGGAACACTGAAGCTTTCTTT
>NA|TRBV7-9|NA|19|TRBJ1-5
CASSLSLAWGSGGNQPQHF
TGTGCCAGCAGCTTGTCTCTAGCGTGGGGGAGTGGTGGCAATCAGCCCCAGCATTTT
>NA|TRBV28|few|12|TRBJ1-5
CASRLMGWPQHF
TGTGCCAGCAGACTTATGGGCTGGCCCCAGCATTTT
>NA|TRBV2|NA|14|TRBJ1-5
CASKGQGFNQPQHF
TGTGCCAGCAAAGGACAAGGCTTCAATCAGCCCCAGCATTTT
>NA|TRBV29-1|NA|12|TRBJ1-5
CSVGWGNQPQHF
TGCAGCGTTGGTTGGGGCAATCAGCCCCAGCATTTT
>NA|TRBV5-1|NA|14|TRBJ2-5
CASSSDILQETQYF
TGCGCCAGCAGCTCGGACATACTACAAGAGACCCAGTACTTC
>TRBD1|TRBV5-1|NA|13|TRBJ2-7
CASRPGQGYEQYF
TGCGCCAGCCGACCGGGACAGGGCTACGAGCAGTACTTC
>NA|TRBV27|NA|16|TRBJ1-5
CASSLSVGGGGQPQHF
TGTGCCAGCAGTTTATCGGTCGGGGGAGGTGGTCAGCCCCAGCATTTT
>TRBD1|TRBV9|NA|14|TRBJ2-7
CASSRDSASYEQYF
TGTGCCAGCAGTCGGGACAGCGCCTCCTACGAGCAGTACTTC
>NA|TRBV7-9|NA|15|TRBJ2-3
CASSRQGGSTDTQYF
TGTGCCAGCAGCCGACAGGGAGGGAGCACAGATACGCAGTATTTT
>TRBD1|TRBV29-1|many|17|TRBJ2-6
CSVGGTGGGSGANVLTF
TGCAGCGTTGGCGGGACAGGGGGCGGCTCTGGGGCCAACGTCCTGACTTTC
>NA|TRBV5-1|NA|16|TRBJ2-6
CASSDGGASGANVLTF
TGCGCCAGCAGCGATGGGGGCGCTTCCGGGGCCAACGTCCTGACTTTC
>NA|TRBV4-1|few|17|TRBJ2-3
CSSSQGRLGSFTDTQYF
TGCTCCAGCAGCCAAGGGCGTCTAGGATCTTTCACAGATACGCAGTATTTT
>NA|TRBV14|NA|15|TRBJ2-3
CASSQPGRQTDTQYF
TGTGCCAGCAGCCAGCCGGGACGGCAAACAGATACGCAGTATTTT
>NA|TRBV21-1|NA|15|TRBJ2-1
CASSKGTGAYNEQFF
TGTGCCAGCAGCAAAGGGACAGGTGCCTACAATGAGCAGTTCTTC
>NA|TRBV18|few|16|TRBJ2-5
CASSPRQTATQETQYF
TGTGCCAGCTCACCACGTCAGACAGCAACTCAAGAGACCCAGTACTTC
>NA|TRBV28|few|14|TRBJ2-6
CASSFVSGANVLTF
TGTGCCAGCAGTTTTGTCTCTGGGGCCAACGTCCTGACTTTC
>TRBD1|TRBV28|NA|15|TRBJ2-1
CASRPTGQGTNEQFF
TGTGCCAGCAGGCCCACGGGACAGGGGACCAATGAGCAGTTCTTC
>TRBD2|TRBV7-2|few|14|TRBJ2-7
CASSPSGASYEQYF
TGTGCCAGCAGCCCTAGCGGGGCCTCCTACGAGCAGTACTTC
>NA|TRBV18|NA|14|TRBJ2-3
CASSPTRGGDTQYF
TGTGCCAGCTCACCTACCAGGGGAGGAGATACGCAGTATTTT
>NA|TRBV20-1|few|11|TRBJ2-7
CSARKSNEQYF
TGCAGTGCCAGAAAATCGAACGAGCAGTACTTC
>NA|TRBV7-6|NA|16|TRBJ2-6
CASSYSRDSGANVLTF
TGTGCCAGCAGCTACTCAAGGGACTCTGGGGCCAACGTCCTGACTTTC
>TRBD1|TRBV19|NA|15|TRBJ1-4
CASSVSGQDNEKLFF
TGTGCCAGTAGTGTGTCGGGACAGGATAATGAAAAACTGTTTTTT
>NA|TRBV7-2|few|13|TRBJ2-3
CASTLGPTDTQYF
TGTGCCAGCACCCTAGGACCTACAGATACGCAGTATTTT
>NA|TRBV19|few|15|TRBJ2-7
CASSITSGGSYEQYF
TGTGCCAGTAGTATCACATCCGGGGGAAGCTACGAGCAGTACTTC
>NA|TRBV4-1|NA|14|TRBJ2-1
CASSPTIQGFEQFF
TGCGCCAGCAGCCCCACGATACAGGGTTTTGAGCAGTTCTTC
>TRBD2|TRBV4-3|NA|15|TRBJ2-1
CASSQWLAGVIEQFF
TGCGCCAGCAGCCAATGGCTAGCGGGAGTGATTGAGCAGTTCTTC
>NA|TRBV19|few|15|TRBJ2-1
CASSEGPPSYNEQFF
TGTGCCAGTAGTGAAGGGCCCCCTTCCTACAATGAGCAGTTCTTC
>TRBD1|TRBV7-2|few|15|TRBJ1-2
CASSLYGDSLYGYTF
TGTGCCAGCAGCTTATATGGGGACAGCCTCTATGGCTACACCTTC